Below are 20 T cell receptor beta chains sequenced from a single sample in a study of T cell responses to AZD1222 COVID-19 vaccine. Assay used: immunoSEQ multiplex PCR; TCRdb lists only in-frame clones, some missing. Among about 100,000 clones listed, about nine tenths were seen once. The sequences come from peripheral blood, collected on day 0 of AZD1222 vaccination. These receptors all stem from an adult in good health.

This clone was recorded a few times. The chain joins TRBV3-1 (or the pseudogene TRBV3-2) to TRBJ2-4, with D tentatively TRBD1 (6 bases). Looked up from germline, CDR1 is LGHDT and CDR2 is YNNKEL (reference sequence). The CDR3 is made up of 14 amino acids. The germline V and J ends were trimmed by 4 bases and 7 bases, with 14 bases remaining between them. DNA for the CDR3: TGTGCCAGCAGCCTAGGGACATACGCTAACATTCAGTACTTC. This translates into CASSLGTYANIQYF.

The CDR3 protein is CSVVLQGEGPGSSPLHF. CDR3 DNA sequence: TGCAGCGTTGTATTACAGGGAGAGGGGCCAGGAAGTTCACCCCTCCACTTT. The chain uses TRBV29-1 and TRBJ1-6; D might be TRBD1 (6 bases). The germline V gene has CDR1 SQVTM and CDR2 ANQGSEA. Trimming shortened V by 4 bases and J by 9 bases, and 25 bases separated the two germline ends. CDR3 length: 17 amino acids.

This chain joins TRBV10-3 and TRBJ2-5, with D hard to call. V lost 3 bases and J 2 bases, leaving 7 bases between the germline ends. Germline V gene data show CDR1 as ENHRY and CDR2 as SYGVKD. There are 13 residues in the CDR3. This CDR3 is CAISERQQETQYF. DNA of the CDR3: TGTGCCATCAGTGAACGGCAGCAAGAGACCCAGTACTTC.

This chain joins TRBV4-1 and TRBJ1-2; a weak D match, TRBD1 (5 bases). The CDR3 loop spans 19 amino acids. Germline V gene lookup returns CDR1 MGHRA and CDR2 YSYEKL. Trimming cost V 0 bases and J 6 bases, with 26 bases left between them. The CDR3 sequence: CASSQDGGGVRLQEDGYTF. The CDR3 DNA reads as TGCGCCAGCAGCCAAGACGGTGGCGGGGTCCGGTTACAGGAGGATGGCTACACCTTC.

The chain uses TRBV15 and TRBJ2-7; maybe TRBD1 (6 bases). The CDR3 totals 14 residues. Germline V gene lookup returns CDR1 LNHNV and CDR2 YYDKDF (reference sequence). Trimming cost V 0 bases and J 5 bases, with 11 bases left between them. Here the CDR3 DNA reads TGTGCCACCAGCAGAGAAGGGGGTTACGACGAGCAGTACTTC. Residues: CATSREGGYDEQYF.

The chain links TRBV12-3 or TRBV12-4 to TRBJ2-7; D perhaps matches TRBD1 (6 bases). V lost 6 bases to trimming and J lost 3 bases, with 12 bases between them. The CDR3 is 13 residues long. The CDR3 DNA follows: TGTGCCAGCAGCCCGTACAGGGTCTACGAGCAGTACTTC. Protein: CASSPYRVYEQYF.

The chain joins TRBV15 to TRBJ1-1; 7 bases map to TRBD1. The CDR3 extends over 13 amino acids. Germline V lookup: CDR1 LNHNV, CDR2 YYDKDF (reference sequence). Trimming removed 5 bases from V and 6 bases from J; junction bases left unmatched: 6. CDR3 nucleotides: TGTGCCACCAGCTCCCGGACAGGCTCTGAAGCTTTCTTT. Amino acid sequence: CATSSRTGSEAFF. Drawing the rest from reference TRBV15 and TRBJ1-1, the complete variable domain is DAMVIQNPRYQVTQFGKPVTLSCSQTLNHNVMYWYQQKSSQAPKLLFHYYDKDFNNEADTPDNFQSRRPNTSFCFLDIRSPGLGDTAMYLCATSSRTGSEAFFGQGTRLTVV.

The J gene is TRBJ2-7, the V gene TRBV6-5; D not resolved. In germline, CDR1 is MNHEY, CDR2 SVGAGI. The CDR3 contains 13 residues. The germline V and J ends were trimmed by 6 bases and 6 bases, with 15 bases remaining between them. CDR3 coding DNA: TGTGCCAGCAGATCAGACGGAATCGGCGAGCAGTACTTC. Translating gives CASRSDGIGEQYF.

This clone occurred once. The rearrangement joins TRBV7-6 to TRBJ1-1; the D gene is possibly TRBD1 (6 bases). Germline CDR1 reads SGHVS; CDR2 reads FNYEAQ. With 1 base removed from V and 1 base from J, the gap between germline ends came to 10 bases. The CDR3 totals 15 residues. This chain's CDR3 is CASSLGPRGNTEAFF. CDR3 bases: TGTGCCAGCAGCTTAGGTCCCAGGGGGAACACTGAAGCTTTCTTT.

The chain has TRBV5-4 and TRBJ2-3, with TRBD2 identical over 9 bases. Germline values: CDR1 SGHNT, CDR2 YYREEE (reference sequence). CDR3 length equals 17 residues. Unmatched junction bases numbered 10, after V lost 4 bases and J lost 1 base. For the CDR3, the DNA is TGTGCCAGCAGCCCCCCCGGGGAGCGGGGGGGCACAGATACGCAGTATTTT. Translated, it gives CASSPPGERGGTDTQYF. Combining the CDR3 with reference TRBV5-4 and TRBJ2-3 gives the whole variable domain ETGVTQSPTHLIKTRGQQVTLRCSSQSGHNTVSWYQQALGQGPQFIFQYYREEENGRGNFPPRFSGLQFPNYSSELNVNALELDDSALYLCASSPPGERGGTDTQYFGPGTRLTVL.

The table lists this clone with a few counts. This chain joins TRBV7-2 and TRBJ2-5, with D unresolved. The V gene's germline CDR1 is SGHTA and CDR2 FQGNSA. Trimming cost V 3 bases and J 2 bases, with 13 bases left between them. This CDR3 spans 15 amino acids. CDR3 protein: CASSFQGVSQETQYF. The DNA for the CDR3 is TGTGCCAGCAGCTTCCAAGGAGTATCTCAAGAGACCCAGTACTTC.

This chain connects TRBV11-2 to TRBJ2-3, with TRBD2 matching 7 bases. CDR1 SGHAT and CDR2 FQNNGV come from the germline V gene. V gave up 5 bases and J gave up 10 bases; unmatched junction bases: 6. There are 12 residues in the CDR3. The CDR3 reads CASSPLGGAQYF. Here the CDR3 DNA reads TGTGCCAGCAGCCCCCTGGGGGGGGCGCAGTATTTT.

The CDR3 nucleotides read TGTGCCAGCTCGCCAGCGGGGACAGATAATGAAAAACTGTTTTTT. As protein: CASSPAGTDNEKLFF. This sequence joins TRBV18 and TRBJ1-4, with 7 bases that match TRBD1. The CDR3 spans 15 residues. The ends lost 6 bases at V and 4 bases at J; junction bases unmatched: 8. Germline assignment: CDR1 KGHSH and CDR2 LQKENI. The full variable domain, its missing parts supplied by reference TRBV18 and TRBJ1-4, is NAGVMQNPRHLVRRRGQEARLRCSPMKGHSHVYWYRQLPEEGLKFMVYLQKENIIDESGMPKERFSAEFPKEGPSILRIQQVVRGDSAAYFCASSPAGTDNEKLFFGSGTQLSVL.

J is TRBJ1-1 and V is TRBV4-2, with D perhaps matching TRBD1 (5 bases). V gave up 0 bases and J gave up 4 bases, with 15 bases separating them. Per the germline V gene, CDR1 is LGHNA and CDR2 is YNFKEQ. CDR3 size: 16 residues. The chain's CDR3 is CASSQDLRGTITEAFF. The DNA for the CDR3 is TGTGCCAGCAGCCAAGATCTGCGGGGGACCATCACTGAAGCTTTCTTT.

The gene calls are TRBV4-1 and TRBJ1-1; D is unclear. The V and J ends lost 7 bases and 5 bases respectively, with 20 bases between them. Germline CDR1 is MGHRA and CDR2 is YSYEKL. The CDR3 loop spans 15 amino acids. The CDR3 reads CASISEHTWKTEAFF. CDR3 nucleotide sequence: TGCGCCAGCATATCCGAACATACGTGGAAGACTGAAGCTTTCTTT.

The gene calls are TRBV3-1 (or the pseudogene TRBV3-2) and TRBJ2-3, with TRBD2 matching over 13 bases. Trimming at V came to 3 bases and at J to 2 bases, leaving 8 bases not matched to a gene. This CDR3 has 18 amino acids. Germline V CDR1 and CDR2: LGHDT, YNNKEL (reference sequence). CDR3 nucleotide sequence: TGTGCCAGCAGCCAGCTCATCGGACTAGCGGGAGACACAGATACGCAGTATTTT. Translated, it gives CASSQLIGLAGDTDTQYF.

CDR3 bases: TGTGCCAGCAGTTTGAGAGATGAGCAGTTCTTC. Protein product: CASSLRDEQFF. The genes are TRBV28 and TRBJ2-1, with D uncertain. Germline V gene data show CDR1 as MDHEN and CDR2 as SYDVKM. The CDR3 is 11 amino acids. Trimming removed 3 bases from V and 8 bases from J, with 5 bases in between.

This chain uses TRBV28 with TRBJ2-1, with TRBD2 matching over 9 bases. V gave up 6 bases and J gave up 0 bases; unmatched junction bases: 15. CDR1 is MDHEN and CDR2 is SYDVKM in the germline V gene. The CDR3 is made up of 19 amino acids. CDR3 amino acids: CASSLLAGTFSGSYNEQFF. Here the CDR3 DNA reads TGTGCCAGCAGCCTTCTAGCGGGGACCTTCTCCGGCTCCTACAATGAGCAGTTCTTC. The whole variable domain, filled in from reference TRBV28 and TRBJ2-1, reads DVKVTQSSRYLVKRTGEKVFLECVQDMDHENMFWYRQDPGLGLRLIYFSYDVKMKEKGDIPEGYSVSREKKERFSLILESASTNQTSMYLCASSLLAGTFSGSYNEQFFGPGTRLTVL.

This sequence joins TRBV29-1 and TRBJ2-3; the D gene is possibly TRBD1 (6 bases). V was trimmed by 4 bases and J by 9 bases, leaving 26 bases between them. The CDR3 runs 16 residues. Germline loops: CDR1 SQVTM, CDR2 ANQGSEA. The CDR3 reads CSVGAWTDLKVVTQYF. The CDR3 DNA reads TGCAGCGTTGGGGCCTGGACAGACCTGAAGGTCGTAACGCAGTATTTT.

The chain uses TRBV2 and TRBJ1-2; D is uncertain. Trimming removed 6 bases from V and 2 bases from J, with 7 bases in between. There are 12 residues in the CDR3. Germline V gene sequence: CDR1 SNHLY, CDR2 FYNNEI. CDR3 in amino acids: CASRRPNYGYTF. The DNA for the CDR3 is TGTGCCAGCAGACGGCCCAACTATGGCTACACCTTC.